The 8 T cell receptor beta chains below come from one sample, sequenced in a study of blood T cell repertoires in COVID-19. Assay used: immunoSEQ multiplex PCR; TCRdb lists only in-frame clones, some missing. The profile covers 300,000 to 350,000 clones, with roughly 87% appearing a single time and around 9.9% taken by the ten largest. Sequences were obtained from peripheral blood. These TCRs come from a man under 40 with COVID-19, enrolled during active disease.

In this sample, this clone turned up once. This sequence joins TRBV4-2 and TRBJ2-7; 7 bases map to TRBD1. Germline V gives CDR1 LGHNA, CDR2 YNFKEQ. This CDR3 has 15 residues. The J segment lost 3 bases and the V segment lost 1 base, leaving 6 bases of the junction unmatched. This CDR3 is CASSQGDDRVYEQYF. The CDR3 bases are TGTGCCAGCAGCCAAGGGGATGACAGGGTCTACGAGCAGTACTTC.

V is TRBV19 and J is TRBJ2-5; tentatively, D is TRBD2 (6 bases). V dropped 11 bases and J dropped 2 bases, with 15 bases sitting between them. CDR1 and CDR2 (germline): LNHDA, SQIVND (reference sequence). The CDR3 totals 13 residues. The chain's CDR3 is CASSRGKQETQYF. The CDR3 DNA reads TGTGCCTCCAGCCGGGGGAAACAAGAGACCCAGTACTTC.

The chain couples TRBV7-2 to TRBJ2-1; weak D call: TRBD2 (6 bases). The germline CDR1 and CDR2 sequences are SGHTA and FQGNSA. The V gene lost 2 bases and the J gene lost 3 bases, with 11 bases spanning the gap. The length of the CDR3 is 15 residues. CDR3 sequence reads: CASSLYGSGYNEQFF. In DNA, the CDR3 is TGTGCCAGCAGCTTATATGGTAGCGGCTACAATGAGCAGTTCTTC.

This clone was observed a few times. This chain links TRBV7-2 with TRBJ1-1, with D possibly TRBD1 on 5 matching bases. The V gene's germline CDR1 is SGHTA and CDR2 FQGNSA. The V and J ends lost 0 bases and 0 bases respectively, with 11 bases between them. This CDR3 has 16 amino acids. This chain's CDR3 is CASSLAAGRLNTEAFF. The CDR3 coding sequence is TGTGCCAGCAGCTTAGCGGCAGGGCGGTTGAACACTGAAGCTTTCTTT.

The rearrangement links TRBV28 to TRBJ1-4; TRBD1 matches at 7 bases. After removal of 3 bases from V and 8 bases from J, the junction contained 6 bases not matched to a gene. This CDR3 contains 14 residues. Germline V gene data show CDR1 as MDHEN and CDR2 as SYDVKM. The CDR3 nucleotides read TGTGCCAGCAGTTTGGAGGCAGGGGGAGAAAAACTGTTTTTT. Protein product: CASSLEAGGEKLFF.

The chain has TRBV7-9 and TRBJ2-7, with TRBD2 identical over 7 bases. V trimming: 7 bases; J trimming: 4 bases; junction bases outside the gene matches: 4. Germline V gene data show CDR1 as SEHNR and CDR2 as FQNEAQ (reference sequence). The CDR3 length is 12 residues. CDR3 sequence reads: CASKNGGYEQYF. For the CDR3, the DNA is TGTGCCAGCAAGAACGGGGGGTACGAGCAGTACTTC. The full variable domain, in which reference TRBV7-9 and TRBJ2-7 provide the parts outside the CDR3, is DTGVSQNPRHKITKRGQNVTFRCDPISEHNRLYWYRQTLGQGPEFLTYFQNEAQLEKSRLLSDRFSAERPKGSFSTLEIQRTEQGDSAMYLCASKNGGYEQYFGPGTRLTVT.

The rearrangement uses TRBV3-1 (or the pseudogene TRBV3-2) and TRBJ2-7; D gene uncertain. Germline V gives CDR1 LGHDT, CDR2 YNNKEL (reference sequence). The germline V and J ends were trimmed by 2 bases and 0 bases, with 11 bases remaining between them. This CDR3 is 15 amino acids long. The CDR3 DNA follows: TGTGCCAGCAGCCAACGGCGGCCGGTCTCCTACGAGCAGTACTTC. Its protein is CASSQRRPVSYEQYF.

To note about this clone: The junction shows a germline mismatch at one end, possibly a read error. The rearrangement joins TRBV7-9 to TRBJ2-6; 9 bases line up with TRBD1. There are 17 residues in the CDR3. The germline V gene has CDR1 SEHNR and CDR2 FQNEAQ (reference sequence). The CDR3 coding sequence is TGTGCCAGCAGCCTCGGACAGGGGATCTCTAGGGCCAACGTCCTGACTTTC. Translated, it gives CASSLGQGISRANVLTF.